This TCR beta chain came from a study of T cells after yellow fever vaccination. Overall study context: Preparing low-cell-number fractions relied on SMART-Seq v4 Ultra Low Input.

V lost 3 bases and J lost 5; bases outside the gene matches: 22. There are 19 residues in the CDR3. CDR1 and CDR2 (germline): DFQATT, SNEGSKA (reference sequence). Template switching by 5'RACE produced TCR cDNA, adding a universal primer site and UMIs. TCRdb itself ran the 5' RACE reads through MiXCR, one entry per CDR3 protein. The sample contains about 310,000 distinct CDR3 sequences, roughly 3.5% of which appear only once. Worth noting for this clonotype: Its matching antigen is unknown.

The study, taken as a whole, reports: Most primary-vaccination clones recurred post-booster (approximately 96% CD4, 88% CD8). Clonotypes found in both CD4 and CD8 compartments made up a small share.

The sequenced sample was PBMCs, obtained on the day of the yellow fever booster vaccination. V usage is TRBV20-1 and J usage is TRBJ2-7; 10 bases map to TRBD1. The receptor was isolated from a man between 18 and 35 years old who received the YFV17D yellow fever vaccine. This chain's CDR3 is CSASEVPGQGRKPEDEQYF. CDR3 in DNA: TGCAGTGCTAGCGAAGTCCCGGGACAGGGGCGAAAGCCTGAGGACGAGCAGTACTTC.